The 32 T cell receptor beta chains presented below share a single source sample, sequenced in a study of PD-1 blockade in classical Hodgkin lymphoma. Some clones are missing from TCRdb's copy, which holds only in-frame ones; the method was immunoSEQ multiplex PCR. The table includes 45,000 to 55,000 clones, over 70% detected once. The patients all showed relapse after autologous stem cell transplantation, while their brentuximab vedotin exposure varied. Material: peripheral blood mononuclear cells (PBMCs), obtained at baseline. The receptors were sampled from a human donor with classical Hodgkin lymphoma.

The V and J genes are TRBV19 and TRBJ1-5, with D possibly matching TRBD1 (5 bases). Germline V CDR1 and CDR2: LNHDA, SQIVND (reference sequence). The CDR3 totals 16 residues. V was trimmed by 8 bases and J by 2 bases, leaving 19 bases between them. CDR3 protein: CASSGTTPGGNQPQHF. The CDR3 nucleotides are TGTGCCAGTTCCGGGACTACTCCCGGGGGCAATCAGCCCCAGCATTTT.

This sequence joins TRBV11-2 and TRBJ2-7, with 10 bases that match TRBD2. This CDR3 has 16 amino acids. The germline V gene encodes CDR1 SGHAT and CDR2 FQNNGV. V was clipped by 1 base and J by 7 bases; unmatched bases: 10. CDR3: CASSLGPSGSVWEQYF. The CDR3 coding sequence is TGTGCCAGCAGCTTAGGTCCTAGCGGGAGCGTTTGGGAGCAGTACTTC.

This chain uses TRBV28 with TRBJ2-7; 9 nucleotides line up with TRBD1. CDR1 MDHEN and CDR2 SYDVKM come from the germline V gene. The CDR3 consists of 15 residues. The V and J ends lost 4 bases and 6 bases, in that order; junction bases with no gene match: 10. This CDR3 is CASSSPGTGKGEQYV. The DNA of the CDR3 is TGTGCCAGCAGTTCACCTGGGACAGGGAAGGGCGAGCAGTACGTC.

The chain carries TRBV18 and TRBJ2-6; D gene uncertain. This CDR3 has 15 amino acids. Trimming took 3 bases from V and 0 from J, leaving 6 bases between them. Germline V lookup: CDR1 KGHSH, CDR2 LQKENI. The chain's CDR3 is CASSPGISGANVLTF. The CDR3 nucleotides read TGTGCCAGCTCACCGGGGATCTCTGGGGCCAACGTCCTGACTTTC.

The chain uses TRBV5-1 and TRBJ2-5; no definite D call. V gave up 0 bases and J gave up 5 bases, with 8 bases separating them. From germline, CDR1 is SGHRS and CDR2 YFSETQ. This CDR3 contains 13 residues. CDR3 in DNA: TGCGCCAGCAGCTTGGAAACGGAGGAGACCCAGTACTTC. Translating it yields CASSLETEETQYF.

The chain has TRBV4-3 and TRBJ2-1, with 13 bases that match TRBD2. This CDR3 is built from 17 residues. CDR1 and CDR2 from the germline V gene are LGHNA and YSLEER. The V gene end was trimmed by 5 bases and the J gene end by 2 bases; junction bases not matched to a gene: 6. This CDR3 is CASSVRLAGGPYNEQFF. The CDR3 DNA reads TGCGCCAGCAGCGTACGACTAGCGGGAGGACCCTACAATGAGCAGTTCTTC.

The CDR3 DNA follows: TGTGCCAGCAGCTTAATGACTAGCGGGGATACGCAGTATTTT. This encodes CASSLMTSGDTQYF. The chain is built from TRBV7-3 and TRBJ2-3, with TRBD2 matching over 10 bases. Germline V gene data show CDR1 as SGHTA and CDR2 as FQGTGA. This CDR3 region has 14 residues. The junction had 1 base not matched to a gene; V was cut back by 1 base and J by 6 bases.

The J gene is TRBJ1-4, the V gene TRBV19, with D possibly being TRBD1 (5 bases). CDR3 size: 18 residues. V was trimmed by 6 bases and J by 1 base, leaving 21 bases between them. The germline V gene encodes CDR1 LNHDA and CDR2 SQIVND (reference sequence). Here the CDR3 DNA reads TGTGCCAGTAGCCGCCTAACCCTAGCCCAGGGAACTAATGAAAAACTGTTTTTT. Its protein product is CASSRLTLAQGTNEKLFF.

By sample fraction, this clone is medium-sized. V gene TRBV25-1 combines with J gene TRBJ1-1; 9 nucleotides agree with TRBD1. After removal of 6 bases from V and 4 bases from J, the junction contained 3 bases not matched to a gene. From germline, CDR1 is MGHDK and CDR2 SYGVNS. The CDR3 loop spans 13 amino acids. CDR3 in DNA: TGTGCCAGCAGACAGGGGGCCGGCACTGAAGCTTTCTTT. Amino acid sequence: CASRQGAGTEAFF.

The chain couples TRBV10-3 to TRBJ2-2; D is possibly TRBD1 (6 bases). Germline assignment: CDR1 ENHRY and CDR2 SYGVKD. V lost 7 bases, J lost 3 bases, and 12 bases lay in between. The CDR3 is made up of 14 amino acids. CDR3 amino acids: CAINRGQDTGELFF. CDR3 DNA: TGTGCCATCAACCGGGGACAAGACACCGGGGAGCTGTTTTTT.

This clone was found a few times. The genes are TRBV19 and TRBJ1-5, with 9 bases that match TRBD1. V shed 5 bases, J shed 4 bases, and the junction held 6 bases outside the gene matches. The CDR3 totals 15 residues. Germline CDR1 LNHDA, CDR2 SQIVND (reference sequence). In DNA, the CDR3 is TGTGCCAGTAGTGCCCGGACAGGGGAGAATCAGCCCCAGCATTTT. The encoded protein is CASSARTGENQPQHF.

The chain is built from TRBV7-2 and TRBJ2-6; no reliable D call. The germline V gene encodes CDR1 SGHTA and CDR2 FQGNSA. Trimming left V 1 base short and J 5 bases short, with 0 bases between. The CDR3 runs to 12 residues. The CDR3 nucleotides read TGTGCCAGCAGCTTAGGGGCCAACGTCCTGACTTTC. Its protein is CASSLGANVLTF.

The J gene is TRBJ2-2, the V gene TRBV7-6; 12 nucleotides agree with TRBD2. Looked up from germline, CDR1 is SGHVS and CDR2 is FNYEAQ. V lost 1 base, J lost 1 base, and 7 bases stayed unmatched. There are 19 residues in the CDR3. CDR3: CASSLERLAGVQNTGELFF. DNA of the CDR3: TGTGCCAGCAGCTTAGAAAGACTAGCGGGAGTACAGAACACCGGGGAGCTGTTTTTT. The variable domain in full, completed from reference TRBV7-6 and TRBJ2-2, reads GAGVSQSPRYKVTKRGQDVALRCDPISGHVSLYWYRQALGQGPEFLTYFNYEAQQDKSGLPNDRFSAERPEGSISTLTIQRTEQRDSAMYRCASSLERLAGVQNTGELFFGEGSRLTVL.

This clone was picked up one time. This chain links TRBV11-3 with TRBJ2-5; tentatively, D is TRBD1 (6 bases). Trimming took 1 base from V and 2 from J, leaving 23 bases between them. Germline values: CDR1 SGHNT, CDR2 YENEEA. The CDR3 covers 19 residues. CDR3 loop: CASSLVQVVQGAAQETQYF. The CDR3 nucleotides read TGTGCCAGCAGCTTAGTCCAGGTAGTACAGGGAGCAGCTCAAGAGACCCAGTACTTC.

The V and J genes are TRBV7-9 and TRBJ1-5; perhaps TRBD1 as D (6 bases). CDR1 and CDR2 from the germline V gene are SEHNR and FQNEAQ (reference sequence). This CDR3 spans 14 amino acids. Trimming cost V 1 base and J 6 bases, with 10 bases left between them. CDR3 loop: CASSLGGLGQPQHF. DNA for the CDR3: TGTGCCAGCAGCTTAGGGGGGCTGGGTCAGCCCCAGCATTTT.

This rearrangement joins TRBV11-1 to TRBJ2-2, with D possibly TRBD2 on 6 matching bases. Germline V gene lookup returns CDR1 SGHAT and CDR2 FQDESV (reference sequence). The CDR3 covers 13 residues. The germline V and J ends were trimmed by 5 bases and 6 bases, with 10 bases remaining between them. In DNA, the CDR3 is TGTGCCAGCAGCCAGCGGGCCGCCGGGGAGCTGTTTTTT. Translated, it gives CASSQRAAGELFF. Variable domain in full (rest from reference TRBV11-1 and TRBJ2-2): EAEVAQSPRYKITEKSQAVAFWCDPISGHATLYWYRQILGQGPELLVQFQDESVVDDSQLPKDRFSAERLKGVDSTLKIQPAELGDSAMYLCASSQRAAGELFFGEGSRLTVL.

The rearrangement links TRBV5-6 to TRBJ2-7; 7 bases map to TRBD2. The V and J ends lost 3 bases and 1 base, in that order; junction bases with no gene match: 13. The CDR3 consists of 17 residues. The germline V gene has CDR1 SGHDT and CDR2 YYEEEE. For the CDR3, the DNA is TGTGCCAGCAGCTCAACGAGGCTAGCGGTTAGGTCCTACGAGCAGTACGTC. It is translated as CASSSTRLAVRSYEQYV.

The chain combines TRBV4-3 with TRBJ1-6; unclear D gene. Germline CDR1 reads LGHNA; CDR2 reads YSLEER. The CDR3 is made up of 13 amino acids. V lost 4 bases to trimming and J lost 6 bases, with 7 bases between them. CDR3 residues: CASSPDFNSPLHF. CDR3 coding DNA: TGCGCCAGCAGCCCCGATTTTAATTCACCCCTCCACTTT.

The rearrangement uses TRBV19 and TRBJ2-3; no clear D. This CDR3 has 12 amino acids. Between the trimmed V and J ends, which lost 3 bases and 6 bases, there was a span of 7 bases. Germline assignment: CDR1 LNHDA and CDR2 SQIVND (reference sequence). The CDR3 DNA is TGTGCCAGTAGTATCCACCCGGATACGCAGTATTTT. Protein product: CASSIHPDTQYF.

This chain links TRBV10-3 with TRBJ2-1, with 7 bases that match TRBD1. V shed 9 bases, J shed 3 bases, and the junction held 5 bases outside the gene matches. Germline CDR1 reads ENHRY; CDR2 reads SYGVKD. The CDR3 length is 13 residues. CDR3 loop: CAIEGANYNEQFF. CDR3 sequence (DNA): TGTGCCATAGAGGGGGCGAACTACAATGAGCAGTTCTTC.

The CDR3 DNA reads as TGTGCCATCAGTGAGCCGACAGGCGACAATGAAAAACTGTTTTTT. It specifies CAISEPTGDNEKLFF. The chain recombines TRBV10-3 with TRBJ1-4, with D possibly matching TRBD1 (6 bases). Germline V gene sequence: CDR1 ENHRY, CDR2 SYGVKD. V was cut by 2 bases and J by 5 bases, with 12 bases left in between. CDR3 size: 15 residues.

The chain carries TRBV5-4 and TRBJ2-2, with D possibly TRBD2 on 7 matching bases. There are 16 residues in the CDR3. V was clipped by 5 bases and J by 6 bases, with 20 bases between them. Germline CDR1 reads SGHNT; CDR2 reads YYREEE (reference sequence). In DNA, the CDR3 is TGTGCCAGCAGTGACAGGAGGAGCGGGGTGCCCGGGGAGCTGTTTTTT. Amino acid sequence: CASSDRRSGVPGELFF. The full variable domain, in which reference TRBV5-4 and TRBJ2-2 provide the parts outside the CDR3, is ETGVTQSPTHLIKTRGQQVTLRCSSQSGHNTVSWYQQALGQGPQFIFQYYREEENGRGNFPPRFSGLQFPNYSSELNVNALELDDSALYLCASSDRRSGVPGELFFGEGSRLTVL.

This clone was seen a handful of times. The V gene is TRBV14, the J gene TRBJ2-7; no clear D. This CDR3 has 11 residues. V was trimmed by 4 bases and J by 6 bases, leaving 7 bases between them. Germline V CDR1 and CDR2: SGHDN, FVKESK. The CDR3 region has the DNA TGTGCCAGCAGCCGGGAACTCGAGCAGTACTTC. This codes for CASSRELEQYF.

This sequence joins TRBV4-1 and TRBJ2-1, with D tentatively TRBD1 (6 bases). The germline CDR1 and CDR2 sequences are MGHRA and YSYEKL. The CDR3 is 16 residues long. The V and J ends lost 0 bases and 1 base respectively, with 10 bases between them. The CDR3 loop reads CASSQDWGLSYNEQFF. The CDR3 coding sequence is TGCGCCAGCAGCCAAGATTGGGGGCTTTCCTACAATGAGCAGTTCTTC.

This chain links TRBV2 with TRBJ1-1, with 7 bases fitting TRBD1. The CDR3 runs to 17 residues. The germline gives CDR1 SNHLY, CDR2 FYNNEI. V was clipped by 7 bases and J by 0 bases; unmatched bases: 14. The CDR3 protein is CASTKGQRRLMNTEAFF. The CDR3, as DNA: TGTGCCAGCACCAAGGGACAGAGAAGATTAATGAACACTGAAGCTTTCTTT.

This chain joins TRBV29-1 and TRBJ2-7; D call uncertain. The CDR3 sequence is 18 residues long. Trimming stripped 4 bases from V and 0 bases from J, with 25 bases between. Germline V lookup: CDR1 SQVTM, CDR2 ANQGSEA. For the CDR3, the DNA is TGCAGCGTTGCCACAGCGTTGAATAGTTATGTGACCTCCTACGAGCAGTACTTC. It is translated as CSVATALNSYVTSYEQYF.

V usage is TRBV19 and J usage is TRBJ1-5; D remains unclear. This CDR3 contains 12 residues. Between the trimmed V and J ends, which lost 7 bases and 5 bases, there was a span of 9 bases. Germline CDR1 is LNHDA and CDR2 is SQIVND (reference sequence). CDR3: CASTAAYQPQHF. The CDR3 nucleotides read TGTGCCAGTACCGCCGCGTATCAGCCCCAGCATTTT.

The V call is TRBV30, the J call TRBJ1-2; a weak D match, TRBD1 (5 bases). Germline V gene lookup returns CDR1 GTSNPN and CDR2 SVGIG (reference sequence). V shed 0 bases and J shed 4 bases, with 18 bases lying between them. The CDR3 totals 16 residues. CDR3 residues: CAWSVPMRVRGYGYTF. The CDR3 DNA reads as TGTGCCTGGAGTGTACCCATGAGGGTGAGGGGCTATGGCTACACCTTC.

This clone was counted a single time. V and J are TRBV27 and TRBJ1-4, with 8 bases fitting TRBD1. Germline V gene lookup returns CDR1 MNHEY and CDR2 SMNVEV (reference sequence). The CDR3 runs to 15 residues. With 7 bases clipped from V and 6 bases from J, the junction kept 10 bases outside the gene matches. CDR3 sequence: CASNNQGARDEKLFF. CDR3 DNA sequence: TGTGCCAGCAACAACCAGGGGGCCCGTGATGAAAAACTGTTTTTT.

This clone was observed a single time. The CDR3 region has the DNA TGTGCCAGCAGCCCCCCTTACGGAAATGAGCAGTTCTTC. Translating it yields CASSPPYGNEQFF. This rearrangement joins TRBV7-9 to TRBJ2-1; D call uncertain. CDR3 length: 13 residues. Deletions cut 5 bases from V and 7 bases from J, with 12 bases between. In germline, CDR1 is SEHNR, CDR2 FQNEAQ (reference sequence).

This clone was seen just once. J is TRBJ2-7 and V is TRBV5-1; 8 bases match TRBD1. V dropped 5 bases and J dropped 0; count of bases not matched to a gene: 7. Germline V gives CDR1 SGHRS, CDR2 YFSETQ. There are 15 residues in the CDR3. CDR3 sequence reads: CASSSGQGCSYEQYV. In nucleotides, the CDR3 is TGCGCCAGCAGTTCTGGACAGGGCTGCTCCTACGAGCAGTACGTC.

The genes are TRBV19 and TRBJ1-1; D gene ambiguous. The V and J ends lost 4 bases and 2 bases respectively, with 14 bases between them. This CDR3 comprises 15 residues. Per germline, CDR1 LNHDA and CDR2 SQIVND (reference sequence). CDR3: CASSTRGLSNTEAFF. The CDR3 DNA reads TGTGCCAGTAGTACCCGCGGGCTTAGTAACACTGAAGCTTTCTTT.